The 11 T cell receptor beta chains reported below all come from one sample, sequenced in a study of CD8+ T cells in alopecia areata. Sequencing templates came from extracted RNA that was reverse transcribed into cDNA. TCRdb keeps only in-frame clones here, not all; method: immunoSEQ multiplex PCR. Of 130,000 to 150,000 clones detected, around 51% appear once; the ten largest clones hold 0.8% to 1%. The material sequenced was CD4+ T cells sorted from blood, taken at week 0. Every receptor here comes from a human donor with alopecia areata.

The chain links TRBV29-1 to TRBJ2-7; D is unresolved. The CDR3 spans 12 residues. Germline V gives CDR1 SQVTM, CDR2 ANQGSEA. Trimming removed 6 bases from V and 1 base from J, with 10 bases in between. The CDR3 DNA reads as TGCAGCGTATATAAGGAGTCCTACGAGCAGTACTTC. This sequence encodes CSVYKESYEQYF.

The V and J genes are TRBV30 and TRBJ2-1; TRBD2 agrees at 7 bases. The CDR3 has 15 amino acids. V trimming: 0 bases; J trimming: 5 bases; junction bases outside the gene matches: 7. Germline-derived CDR1 and CDR2 are GTSNPN and SVGIG (reference sequence). The CDR3 nucleotides read TGTGCCTGGAGTGTGTTGGCGGGAGTTAACAATGAGCAGTTCTTC. Protein sequence: CAWSVLAGVNNEQFF.

V usage is TRBV9 and J usage is TRBJ1-2; D possibly corresponds to TRBD1 (5 bases). Germline V lookup: CDR1 SGDLS, CDR2 YYNGEE. V lost 3 bases to trimming and J lost 4 bases, with 13 bases between them. The CDR3 is 14 residues long. CDR3 sequence (DNA): TGTGCCAGCAGCGAGGGGTCACACTCCTATGGCTACACCTTC. This gives the protein CASSEGSHSYGYTF.

This chain joins TRBV30 and TRBJ1-1; no clear D. Germline values: CDR1 GTSNPN, CDR2 SVGIG (reference sequence). V shed 2 bases and J shed 2 bases, with 9 bases lying between them. This CDR3 comprises 13 residues. CDR3 nucleotide sequence: TGTGCCTGGAGTTTCGCAGGTAACACTGAAGCTTTCTTT. It codes for CAWSFAGNTEAFF.

The chain employs TRBV11-2 and TRBJ2-7; D call uncertain. Germline V gives CDR1 SGHAT, CDR2 FQNNGV. The CDR3 has 13 residues. Trimming cost V 1 base and J 6 bases, with 10 bases left between them. CDR3 coding DNA: TGTGCCAGCAGCTTAGTGGTCCGCGGCGAGCAGTACTTC. It encodes CASSLVVRGEQYF.

This clone has just one count. This rearrangement joins TRBV10-3 to TRBJ2-6; D is undetermined. This CDR3 has 14 amino acids. V was pared by 4 bases and J by 0 bases, with 4 bases between. Germline-derived CDR1 and CDR2 are ENHRY and SYGVKD. The DNA of the CDR3 is TGTGCCATCAGTGCACACTCTGGGGCCAACGTCCTGACTTTC. It encodes CAISAHSGANVLTF.

Concerning this clone: Its ends do not fully match the called genes, so a read error is possible. V is TRBV7-7 and J is TRBJ2-7, with D uncertain. The CDR3 runs to 14 residues. Germline CDR1 reads SSHAT; CDR2 reads FNYEAQ (reference sequence). The chain's CDR3 is CASSPTRDSYEQYF. CDR3 bases: TGTGCTAGCAGCCCTACAAGGGACTCCTACGAGCAGTACTTC. Looking up the rest from reference TRBV7-7 and TRBJ2-7 gives the full variable domain: GAGVSQSPRYKVTKRGQDVTLRCDPISSHATLYWYQQALGQGPEFLTYFNYEAQPDKSGLPSDRFSAERPEGSISTLTIQRTEQRDSAMYRCASSPTRDSYEQYFGPGTRLTVT.

V and J are TRBV19 and TRBJ1-4, with D hard to call. The CDR3 loop spans 19 amino acids. Germline CDR1 is LNHDA and CDR2 is SQIVND (reference sequence). The V end lost 4 bases, the J end lost 0 bases, and 21 bases lay between the germline ends. The CDR3 sequence: CASSNEGLFRTATNEKLFF. The CDR3, as DNA: TGTGCCAGTAGTAATGAGGGTCTCTTTAGAACGGCAACTAATGAAAAACTGTTTTTT.

This clone appeared once. V and J are TRBV29-1 and TRBJ2-3; D possibly corresponds to TRBD2 (6 bases). Germline V lookup: CDR1 SQVTM, CDR2 ANQGSEA. The V end was cut by 6 bases, the J end by 8 bases, with 15 bases between. The CDR3 is 12 residues long. The CDR3 nucleotides are TGCAGCGTCGGGCCTAGGGGAGGTACGCAGTATTTT. Its protein is CSVGPRGGTQYF.

CDR3 DNA sequence: TGTGCCAGCAGCTTATCAGGGAACTCCTACAATGAGCAGTTCTTC. It encodes CASSLSGNSYNEQFF. J is TRBJ2-1 and V is TRBV7-8; possibly TRBD1 for D (5 bases). Per the germline V gene, CDR1 is SGHVS and CDR2 is FQNEAQ. V was clipped by 2 bases and J by 0 bases, with 8 bases between them. CDR3 length: 15 residues.

This clone showed up just a few times. This chain joins TRBV29-1 and TRBJ2-5; TRBD1 is a possible D gene (6 bases). Deletions cut 6 bases from V and 4 bases from J, with 15 bases between. This CDR3 comprises 13 residues. CDR1 is SQVTM and CDR2 is ANQGSEA in the germline V gene. The CDR3 DNA follows: TGCAGCGTGGGGACATGGGGGCTAGAGACCCAGTACTTC. This gives the protein CSVGTWGLETQYF.